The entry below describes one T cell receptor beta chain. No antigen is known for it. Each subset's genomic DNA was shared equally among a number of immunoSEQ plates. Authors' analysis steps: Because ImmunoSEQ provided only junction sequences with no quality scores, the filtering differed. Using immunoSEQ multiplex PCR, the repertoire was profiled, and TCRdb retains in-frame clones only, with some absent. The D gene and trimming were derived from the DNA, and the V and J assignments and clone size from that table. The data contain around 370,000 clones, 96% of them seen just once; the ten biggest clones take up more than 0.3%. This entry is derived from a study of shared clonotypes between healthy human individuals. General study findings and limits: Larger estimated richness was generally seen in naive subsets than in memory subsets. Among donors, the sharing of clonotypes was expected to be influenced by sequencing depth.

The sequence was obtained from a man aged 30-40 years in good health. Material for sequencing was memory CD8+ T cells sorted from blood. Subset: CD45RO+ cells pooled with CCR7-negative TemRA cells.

In DNA, the CDR3 is TGTGCCTGGAACGAGGGAGGCGAGCAGTACTTC. Translation gives CAWNEGGEQYF. The rearrangement links TRBV30 to TRBJ2-7, with D perhaps matching TRBD2 (6 bases). This CDR3 spans 11 amino acids. V was trimmed by 4 bases and J by 6 bases, leaving 10 bases between them. Germline-derived CDR1 and CDR2 are GTSNPN and SVGIG (reference sequence).